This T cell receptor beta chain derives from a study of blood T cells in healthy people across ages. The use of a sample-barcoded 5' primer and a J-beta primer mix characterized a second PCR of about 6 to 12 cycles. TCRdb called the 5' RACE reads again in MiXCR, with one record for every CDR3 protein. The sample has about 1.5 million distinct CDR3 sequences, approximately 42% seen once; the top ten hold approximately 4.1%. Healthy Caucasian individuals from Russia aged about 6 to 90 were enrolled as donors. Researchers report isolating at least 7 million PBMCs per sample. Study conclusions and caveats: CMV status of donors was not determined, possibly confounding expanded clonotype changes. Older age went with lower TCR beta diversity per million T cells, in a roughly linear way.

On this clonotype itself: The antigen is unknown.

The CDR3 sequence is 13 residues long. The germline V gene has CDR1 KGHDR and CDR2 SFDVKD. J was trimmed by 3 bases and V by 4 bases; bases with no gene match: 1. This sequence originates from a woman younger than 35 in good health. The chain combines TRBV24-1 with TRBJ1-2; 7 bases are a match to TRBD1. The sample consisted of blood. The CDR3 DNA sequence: TGTGCCACCAGTGAAGACAGGGACTATGGCTACACCTTC. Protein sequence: CATSEDRDYGYTF.